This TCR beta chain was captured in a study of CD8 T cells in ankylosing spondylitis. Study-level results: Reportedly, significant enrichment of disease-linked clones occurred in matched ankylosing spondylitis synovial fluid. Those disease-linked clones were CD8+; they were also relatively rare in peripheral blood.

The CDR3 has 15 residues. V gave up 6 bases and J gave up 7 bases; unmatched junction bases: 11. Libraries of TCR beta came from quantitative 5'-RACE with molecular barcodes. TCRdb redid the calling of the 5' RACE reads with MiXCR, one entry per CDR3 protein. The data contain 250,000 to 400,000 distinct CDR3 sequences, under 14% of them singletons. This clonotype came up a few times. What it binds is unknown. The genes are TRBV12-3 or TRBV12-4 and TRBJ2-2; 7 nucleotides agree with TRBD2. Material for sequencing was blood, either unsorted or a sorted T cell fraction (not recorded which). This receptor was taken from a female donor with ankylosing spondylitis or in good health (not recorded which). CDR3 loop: CASRRERDVGGELFF. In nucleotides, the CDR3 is TGTGCCAGCAGAAGGGAGCGGGACGTAGGCGGGGAGCTGTTTTTT.